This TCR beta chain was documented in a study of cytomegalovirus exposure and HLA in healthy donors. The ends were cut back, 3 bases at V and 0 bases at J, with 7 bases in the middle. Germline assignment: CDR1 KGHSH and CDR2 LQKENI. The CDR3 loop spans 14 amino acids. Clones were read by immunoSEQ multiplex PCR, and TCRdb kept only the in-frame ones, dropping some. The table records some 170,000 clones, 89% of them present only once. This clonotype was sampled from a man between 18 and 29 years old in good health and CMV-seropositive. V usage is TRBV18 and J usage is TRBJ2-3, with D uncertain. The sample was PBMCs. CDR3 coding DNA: TGTGCCAGCTCACCGGGCTCTAGCACAGATACGCAGTATTTT. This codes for CASSPGSSTDTQYF.